The clone carrying this T cell receptor (beta chain) was recorded many times. This sample is part of a study of CD8+CD57+ T cells in acquired aplastic anemia. V lost 6 bases, J lost 2 bases, and 13 bases lay in between. The CDR3 has 14 amino acids. Previously, flow cytometry had revealed CD8+CD57+ cell expansion in the patients chosen for sequencing. The use of genomic DNA as template underpinned the TCR beta VDJ and CDR3 profiling. In TCRdb, the reads were re-called with MiXCR into one record per CDR3 protein. Of about 180,000 distinct CDR3 sequences detected, around 48% appear once; the ten largest clones hold more than 1%.

The TCR was taken from a human donor with aplastic anemia. The sequenced sample was sorted CD4+, CD8+, or CD8+CD57+ T cells (not recorded which) from PBMCs. The chain employs TRBV12-3 or TRBV12-4 and TRBJ1-1; D perhaps matches TRBD1 (5 bases). CDR3 in DNA: TGTGCCAGCAGCCGGACACTACAAAACACTGAAGCTTTCTTT. Its protein product is CASSRTLQNTEAFF.